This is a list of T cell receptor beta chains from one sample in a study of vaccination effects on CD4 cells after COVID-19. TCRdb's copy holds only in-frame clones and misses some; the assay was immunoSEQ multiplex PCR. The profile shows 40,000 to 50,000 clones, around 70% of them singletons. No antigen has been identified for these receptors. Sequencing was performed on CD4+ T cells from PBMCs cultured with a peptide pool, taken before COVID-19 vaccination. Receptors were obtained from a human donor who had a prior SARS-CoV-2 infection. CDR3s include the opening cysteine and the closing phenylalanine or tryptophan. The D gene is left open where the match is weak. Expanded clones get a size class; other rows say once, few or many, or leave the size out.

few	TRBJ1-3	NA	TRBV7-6	CASSLGEGNTIYF	TGTGCCAGCAGCTTGGGAGAGGGAAACACCATATATTTT
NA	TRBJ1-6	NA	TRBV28	CASSSTTGLSGTLHF	TGTGCCAGCAGTTCGACGACTGGGTTGAGTGGGACCCTCCACTTT
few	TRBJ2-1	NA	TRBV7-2	CASSVRSYNEQFF	TGTGCCAGCAGCGTAAGATCCTACAATGAGCAGTTCTTC
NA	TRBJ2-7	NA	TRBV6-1	CASSELGVKLIYEQYF	TGTGCCAGCAGTGAATTGGGGGTGAAGTTAATCTACGAGCAGTACTTC
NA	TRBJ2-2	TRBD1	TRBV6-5	CASRRQGQGAELFF	TGTGCCAGCAGAAGACAAGGACAGGGGGCGGAGCTGTTTTTT
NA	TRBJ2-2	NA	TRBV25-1	CASSRDLTGELFF	TGTGCCAGCAGCCGGGACCTCACCGGGGAGCTGTTTTTT
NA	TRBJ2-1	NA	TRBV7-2	CASSLVGSRYNEQFF	TGTGCCAGCAGCTTAGTCGGTTCCCGCTACAATGAGCAGTTCTTC
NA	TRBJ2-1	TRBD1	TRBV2	CASSTEWGQEDEQFF	TGTGCCAGCAGCACCGAATGGGGACAGGAGGATGAGCAGTTCTTC
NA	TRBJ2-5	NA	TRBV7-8	CASSLEPLQTQYF	TGTGCCAGCAGCTTAGAACCCCTCCAGACCCAGTACTTC
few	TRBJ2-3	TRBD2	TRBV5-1	CAAKEGGGSTDTQYF	TGCGCCGCCAAGGAAGGCGGGGGGTCCACAGATACGCAGTATTTT
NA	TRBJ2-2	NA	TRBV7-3	CASSSTHTGELFF	TGTGCCAGCAGCTCCACTCACACCGGGGAGCTGTTTTTT
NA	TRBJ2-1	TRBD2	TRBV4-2	CASSPRALAGGREQFF	TGTGCCAGCAGCCCACGGGCCCTAGCGGGAGGTCGTGAGCAGTTCTTC
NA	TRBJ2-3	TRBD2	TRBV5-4	CASSLATSGSPDTQYF	TGTGCCAGCAGCTTGGCGACTAGCGGGAGCCCAGATACGCAGTATTTT
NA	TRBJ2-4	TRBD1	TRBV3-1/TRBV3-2	CASSHRGQDDIQYF	TGTGCCAGCAGCCACCGAGGACAGGACGACATTCAGTACTTC
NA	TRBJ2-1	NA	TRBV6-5	CASSYSLTNSYNEQFF	TGTGCCAGCAGTTACTCCCTTACCAACTCCTACAATGAGCAGTTCTTC
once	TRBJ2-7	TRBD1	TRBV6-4	CASISTGNGEQYF	TGTGCCAGCATCTCGACAGGGAACGGCGAGCAGTACTTC
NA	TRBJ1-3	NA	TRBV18	CASSIGGMGNTIYF	TGTGCCAGCTCAATCGGGGGAATGGGAAACACCATATATTTT
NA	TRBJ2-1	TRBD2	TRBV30	CAWSVGSGAYNEQFF	TGTGCCTGGAGTGTGGGTAGCGGGGCCTACAATGAGCAGTTCTTC
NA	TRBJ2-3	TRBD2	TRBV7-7	CASSLGLGGLDTQYF	TGTGCTAGCAGCCTGGGACTAGGGGGGCTAGATACGCAGTATTTT
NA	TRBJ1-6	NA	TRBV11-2	CASSSDLGVWSPLHF	TGTGCCAGCAGCTCAGACCTCGGGGTTTGGTCACCCCTCCACTTT
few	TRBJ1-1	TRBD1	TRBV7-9	CASSPRQGTLNTEAFF	TGTGCCAGCAGCCCGAGACAGGGGACATTGAACACTGAAGCTTTCTTT
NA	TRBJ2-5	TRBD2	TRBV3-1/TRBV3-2	CASSPSGWGETQYF	TGTGCCAGCAGCCCTAGCGGGTGGGGAGAGACCCAGTACTTC
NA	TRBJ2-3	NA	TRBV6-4	CASPNRPSTDTQYF	TGTGCCAGCCCCAATCGACCTAGCACAGATACGCAGTATTTT
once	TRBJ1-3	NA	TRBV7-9	CASSLQSPGNTIYF	TGTGCCAGCAGCTTACAGTCACCTGGAAACACCATATATTTT
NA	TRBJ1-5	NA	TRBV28	CASSSGGFLLNQPQHF	TGTGCCAGCAGTTCCGGCGGATTCCTTCTCAATCAGCCCCAGCATTTT
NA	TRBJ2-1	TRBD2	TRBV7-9	CASTRGLAGYNEQFF	TGTGCCAGCACCCGGGGACTAGCGGGTTACAATGAGCAGTTCTTC
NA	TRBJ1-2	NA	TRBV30	CAWSGGWDYTF	TGTGCCTGGAGCGGAGGTTGGGACTACACCTTC
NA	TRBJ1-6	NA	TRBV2	CASSEGNSPLHF	TGTGCCAGCAGTGAAGGCAATTCACCCCTCCACTTT
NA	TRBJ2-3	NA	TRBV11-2	CASSLDFPSTDTQYF	TGTGCCAGCAGCTTAGACTTCCCGAGCACAGATACGCAGTATTTT
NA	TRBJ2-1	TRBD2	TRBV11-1	CASSLVTSGGYNEQFF	TGTGCCAGCAGCTTAGTAACTAGCGGGGGGTACAATGAGCAGTTCTTC
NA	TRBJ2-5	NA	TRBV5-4	CASSLALAQETQYF	TGTGCCAGCAGCTTGGCGCTAGCGCAAGAGACCCAGTACTTC
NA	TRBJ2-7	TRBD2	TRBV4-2	CASSQERLAGEVQYF	TGTGCCAGCAGCCAAGAAAGGCTAGCGGGAGAGGTGCAGTACTTC
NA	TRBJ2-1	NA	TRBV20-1	CSARLNEQFF	TGCAGTGCTCGACTCAATGAGCAGTTCTTC
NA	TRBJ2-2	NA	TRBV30	CAWSVFGRGGTGELFF	TGTGCCTGGAGTGTTTTTGGGAGGGGGGGAACCGGGGAGCTGTTTTTT
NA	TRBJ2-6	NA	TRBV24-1	CATSGSSGANVLTF	TGTGCCACCTCCGGCAGCTCTGGGGCCAACGTCCTGACTTTC
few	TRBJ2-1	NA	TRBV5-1	CASSLGGVNEQFF	TGCGCCAGCAGCTTGGGAGGGGTAAATGAGCAGTTCTTC
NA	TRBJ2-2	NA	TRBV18	CASSPPLATVNTGELFF	TGTGCCAGCTCACCACCGCTAGCGACTGTGAACACCGGGGAGCTGTTTTTT
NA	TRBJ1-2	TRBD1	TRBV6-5	CASRGQGSTFRDTF	TGTGCCAGCAGAGGACAGGGCTCCACTTTCCGTGACACCTTC
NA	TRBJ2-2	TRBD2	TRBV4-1	CASSQGPSLAGGAGELFF	TGCGCCAGCAGCCAAGGGCCTTCTTTAGCGGGAGGCGCCGGGGAGCTGTTTTTT
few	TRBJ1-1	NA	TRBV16	CASTPQGNTEAFF	TGTGCCAGCACCCCACAGGGGAACACTGAAGCTTTCTTT
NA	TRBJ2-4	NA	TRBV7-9	CASSLAGAENIQYF	TGTGCCAGCAGCTTAGCAGGGGCAGAAAACATTCAGTACTTC
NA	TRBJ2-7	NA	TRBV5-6	CASSLAYGPEQYF	TGTGCCAGCAGCTTGGCGTACGGGCCCGAGCAGTACTTC
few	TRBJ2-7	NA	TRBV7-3	CASSPNWGREQYF	TGTGCCAGCAGCCCTAACTGGGGGAGGGAGCAGTACTTC
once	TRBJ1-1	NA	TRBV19	CASSTGIRTEAFF	TGTGCCAGTAGTACAGGGATCCGGACTGAAGCTTTCTTT
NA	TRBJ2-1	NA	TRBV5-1	CASRLIPGLSYNEQFF	TGCGCCAGCAGACTTATACCCGGACTATCCTACAATGAGCAGTTCTTC
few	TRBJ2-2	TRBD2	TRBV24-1	CATSDLAEGGYTGELFF	TGTGCCACCAGTGATTTGGCGGAGGGAGGGTACACCGGGGAGCTGTTTTTT
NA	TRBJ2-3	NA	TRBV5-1	CASSFRGPTTDTQYF	TGCGCCAGCAGTTTTCGGGGGCCAACCACAGATACGCAGTATTTT
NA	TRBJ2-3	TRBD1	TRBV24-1	CATSDFVDDRGGTDTQYF	TGTGCCACCAGTGATTTCGTGGATGACAGGGGTGGCACAGATACGCAGTATTTT
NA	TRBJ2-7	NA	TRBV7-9	CASSSYSYEQYF	TGTGCCAGCAGCTCCTACTCCTACGAGCAGTACTTC
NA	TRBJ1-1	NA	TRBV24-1	CATSDNAVCRLNTEAFF	TGTGCCACCAGTGATAATGCGGTCTGCCGATTGAACACTGAAGCTTTCTTT
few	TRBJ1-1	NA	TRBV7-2	CASSLQPNTEAFF	TGTGCCAGCAGCTTACAGCCGAACACTGAAGCTTTCTTT
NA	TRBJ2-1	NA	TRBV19	CASQKTITYNEQFF	TGTGCCAGTCAGAAGACCATCACCTACAATGAGCAGTTCTTC
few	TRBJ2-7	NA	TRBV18	CASSPLTGNAYEQYF	TGTGCCAGCTCACCACTGACAGGCAACGCCTACGAGCAGTACTTC
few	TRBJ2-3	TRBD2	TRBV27	CASSFTSGVGDTQYF	TGTGCCAGCAGTTTCACTAGCGGCGTGGGGGATACGCAGTATTTT
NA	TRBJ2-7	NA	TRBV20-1	CSASRRGTYEQYF	TGCAGTGCTAGTCGACGGGGGACCTACGAGCAGTACTTC
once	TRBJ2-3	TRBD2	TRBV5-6	CASSSVAGGRTQYF	TGTGCCAGCAGTTCGGTAGCGGGGGGGCGTACGCAGTATTTT
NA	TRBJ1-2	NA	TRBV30	CASDPGGVGYGYTF	TGTGCCTCCGATCCGGGCGGGGTAGGGTATGGCTACACCTTC
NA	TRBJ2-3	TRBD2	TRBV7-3	CASSKAAGGTDTQYF	TGTGCCAGCAGCAAAGCGGCGGGGGGCACAGATACGCAGTATTTT
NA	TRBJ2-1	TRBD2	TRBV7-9	CASSPWGLLAGGEQFF	TGTGCCAGCAGCCCGTGGGGCCTACTAGCGGGAGGCGAGCAGTTCTTC
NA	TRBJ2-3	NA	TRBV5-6	CASSLAPSSTDTQYF	TGTGCCAGCAGCTTGGCGCCTTCCAGCACAGATACGCAGTATTTT